The 18 T cell receptor beta chains below come from one sample, sequenced in a study of T cells after yellow fever vaccination. In TCRdb, the 5' RACE reads were re-called with MiXCR into one record per CDR3 protein. The sample consists of more than 250,000 distinct CDR3 sequences, about 6.9% of them appearing once. This material consisted of PBMCs, taken 45 days after the first yellow fever vaccination. These receptor sequences come from a man between 18 and 29 years old who received the YFV17D yellow fever vaccine.

This clonotype was recorded many times. The chain uses TRBV24-1 and TRBJ2-3, with D uncertain. The CDR3 sequence is 12 residues long. Between the trimmed V and J ends, which lost 5 bases and 4 bases, there was a span of 6 bases. Germline V gene lookup returns CDR1 KGHDR and CDR2 SFDVKD. The CDR3 DNA follows: TGTGCCACCAGTGGCCAGGCAGATACGCAGTATTTT. Protein product: CATSGQADTQYF.

This clonotype was observed many times. V gene TRBV5-6 combines with J gene TRBJ2-7; TRBD1 matches at 11 bases. Looked up from germline, CDR1 is SGHDT and CDR2 is YYEEEE. The V segment lost 2 bases and the J segment 2 bases; nucleotides outside the gene matches: 3. This CDR3 comprises 15 residues. The CDR3 loop is CASSLPGQGAYEQYV. The DNA of the CDR3 is TGTGCCAGCAGCTTACCGGGACAGGGGGCCTACGAGCAGTACGTC.

This clonotype was seen only a few times. The V call is TRBV12-3 or TRBV12-4, the J call TRBJ1-2; TRBD1 aligns across 8 bases. The CDR3 totals 13 residues. The V segment lost 6 bases and the J segment 8 bases; nucleotides outside the gene matches: 8. Here the CDR3 DNA reads TGTGCCAGCAGCGGACAGGGAGAATCGGGCTACACCTTC. This sequence encodes CASSGQGESGYTF.

This rearrangement joins TRBV27 to TRBJ2-5; perhaps D is TRBD1 or TRBD2 (5 bases each). This CDR3 has 15 residues. CDR1 is MNHEY, CDR2 SMNVEV, per germline (reference sequence). V lost 6 bases and J lost 0, with 14 bases in between. The CDR3 loop is CASSPGPYYQETQYF. CDR3 nucleotide sequence: TGTGCCAGCAGCCCGGGACCTTACTACCAAGAGACCCAGTACTTC.

This clonotype has a count of ten or more. The gene calls are TRBV9 and TRBJ2-5, with 11 bases fitting TRBD1. Germline CDR1 reads SGDLS; CDR2 reads YYNGEE. The trim removed 2 bases at V and 5 bases at J, leaving 2 bases unmatched. The CDR3 extends over 14 amino acids. The CDR3 loop is CASSVDRGQETQYF. DNA of the CDR3: TGTGCCAGCAGCGTGGACAGGGGGCAGGAGACCCAGTACTTC. The complete variable domain, with remaining parts taken from reference TRBV9 and TRBJ2-5, reads DSGVTQTPKHLITATGQRVTLRCSPRSGDLSVYWYQQSLDQGLQFLIQYYNGEERAKGNILERFSAQQFPDLHSELNLSSLELGDSALYFCASSVDRGQETQYFGPGTRLLVL.

This chain uses TRBV7-8 with TRBJ2-7, with D unclear. Germline V lookup: CDR1 SGHVS, CDR2 FQNEAQ. This CDR3 has 13 residues. The V end lost 3 bases, the J end lost 0 bases, and 6 bases lay between the germline ends. This CDR3 reads CASSFTASYEQYF. For the CDR3, the DNA is TGTGCCAGCAGCTTTACAGCCTCCTACGAGCAGTACTTC.

A few counts support this clonotype. This chain joins TRBV24-1 and TRBJ2-5; a possible D gene is TRBD1 (5 bases). V was trimmed by 5 bases and J by 4 bases, leaving 10 bases between them. CDR1 is KGHDR, CDR2 SFDVKD, per germline. CDR3 length: 13 residues. As DNA, the CDR3 is TGTGCCACCAGTGTGGCAGGGTCAGAGACCCAGTACTTC. Encoded protein: CATSVAGSETQYF.

This clonotype was seen a handful of times. The J gene is TRBJ2-1, the V gene TRBV4-1; D is unclear. This CDR3 has 15 amino acids. The V and J ends lost 0 bases and 4 bases respectively, with 10 bases between them. In germline, CDR1 is MGHRA, CDR2 YSYEKL. The CDR3 is CASSQEYTPYNEQFF. In DNA, the CDR3 is TGCGCCAGCAGCCAAGAATATACGCCTTACAATGAGCAGTTCTTC.

This clonotype was seen only a few times. The V call is TRBV6-2 or TRBV6-3, the J call TRBJ2-1; no reliable D call. Germline CDR1 and CDR2: MNHEY and SVGEGT. Between the trimmed V and J ends, which lost 7 bases and 4 bases, there was a span of 5 bases. The CDR3 loop spans 11 amino acids. This chain's CDR3 is CASKRYNEQFF. Written as DNA, the CDR3 is TGTGCCAGCAAGCGATACAATGAGCAGTTCTTC.

The chain carries TRBV12-3 or TRBV12-4 and TRBJ1-5; D uncertain. The CDR3 covers 13 residues. Between the trimmed V and J ends, which lost 4 bases and 3 bases, there was a span of 7 bases. CDR3 sequence (DNA): TGTGCCAGCAGTTGGGATGACAATCAGCCCCAGCATTTT. Amino acids: CASSWDDNQPQHF.

The genes are TRBV5-6 and TRBJ1-2; D is ambiguous. The V and J ends lost 6 bases and 4 bases respectively, with 16 bases between them. The CDR3 loop spans 14 amino acids. Germline assignment: CDR1 SGHDT and CDR2 YYEEEE. The DNA of the CDR3 is TGTGCCAGCATTGCTTTGGTGGGCGGCTATGGCTACACCTTC. It specifies CASIALVGGYGYTF.

This chain connects TRBV5-4 to TRBJ2-5; 12 bases fit TRBD2. The CDR3 covers 15 residues. Per the germline V gene, CDR1 is SGHNT and CDR2 is YYREEE (reference sequence). The junction had 6 bases not matched to a gene; V was cut back by 4 bases and J by 5 bases. The CDR3 DNA reads as TGTGCCAGCAGCCCTAGCGGGGGGGCCGGGGAGACCCAGTACTTC. This gives the protein CASSPSGGAGETQYF.

The table lists this clonotype with many counts. The rearrangement uses TRBV11-2 and TRBJ2-1; D tentatively fits TRBD1 or TRBD2 (5 bases each). With 5 bases removed from V and 6 bases from J, the gap between germline ends came to 8 bases. The CDR3 extends over 12 amino acids. The V gene's germline CDR1 is SGHAT and CDR2 FQNNGV. The CDR3 reads CASSPGANEQFF. The CDR3 DNA reads TGTGCCAGCAGCCCCGGGGCCAATGAGCAGTTCTTC.

The chain employs TRBV19 and TRBJ1-1; D remains unclear. Trimming shortened V by 3 bases and J by 6 bases, and 17 bases separated the two germline ends. CDR1 and CDR2 (germline): LNHDA, SQIVND (reference sequence). This CDR3 spans 15 amino acids. DNA of the CDR3: TGTGCCAGTAGTATGAGCCGAAATGGTGGTGCTGAAGCTTTCTTT. Its protein product is CASSMSRNGGAEAFF.

This rearrangement joins TRBV9 to TRBJ2-2, with D perhaps assigned TRBD1 or TRBD2 (5 bases each). This CDR3 spans 16 amino acids. Germline CDR1 SGDLS, CDR2 YYNGEE. Trimming removed 3 bases at V and 2 bases at J, with 14 bases between. CDR3 sequence reads: CASSAGQLINTGELFF. For the CDR3, the DNA is TGTGCCAGCAGCGCGGGGCAGTTAATCAACACCGGGGAGCTGTTTTTT.

This clonotype was found a few times. V is TRBV20-1 and J is TRBJ2-5; D unclear. V was trimmed by 1 base and J by 1 base, leaving 16 bases between them. The CDR3 sequence is 16 residues long. Germline loops: CDR1 DFQATT, CDR2 SNEGSKA (reference sequence). The CDR3 DNA follows: TGCAGTGCTAGAGGGTGGTGGTCGGGCAGCCAAGAGACCCAGTACTTC. It is translated as CSARGWWSGSQETQYF.

This clonotype was recorded at least ten times. This sequence joins TRBV10-3 and TRBJ1-5, with 8 bases that match TRBD1. The J segment lost 0 bases and the V segment lost 7 bases, leaving 8 bases of the junction unmatched. Germline CDR1 is ENHRY and CDR2 is SYGVKD. This CDR3 is built from 16 residues. In nucleotides, the CDR3 is TGTGCCATCAAAAACGACAGGGGTGATAGCAATCAGCCCCAGCATTTT. Amino acid sequence: CAIKNDRGDSNQPQHF.

This clonotype was seen repeatedly, ten times or more. This sequence joins TRBV14 and TRBJ2-7, with D possibly being TRBD1 (5 bases). Looked up from germline, CDR1 is SGHDN and CDR2 is FVKESK. V dropped 10 bases and J dropped 0 bases, with 13 bases sitting between them. The CDR3 spans 13 residues. CDR3 loop: CATRGHSSYEQYF. Written as DNA, the CDR3 is TGTGCCACCAGAGGACATTCCTCCTACGAGCAGTACTTC. The full variable domain, rest sourced from reference TRBV14 and TRBJ2-7, is EAGVTQFPSHSVIEKGQTVTLRCDPISGHDNLYWYRRVMGKEIKFLLHFVKESKQDESGMPNNRFLAERTGGTYSTLKVQPAELEDSGVYFCATRGHSSYEQYFGPGTRLTVT.